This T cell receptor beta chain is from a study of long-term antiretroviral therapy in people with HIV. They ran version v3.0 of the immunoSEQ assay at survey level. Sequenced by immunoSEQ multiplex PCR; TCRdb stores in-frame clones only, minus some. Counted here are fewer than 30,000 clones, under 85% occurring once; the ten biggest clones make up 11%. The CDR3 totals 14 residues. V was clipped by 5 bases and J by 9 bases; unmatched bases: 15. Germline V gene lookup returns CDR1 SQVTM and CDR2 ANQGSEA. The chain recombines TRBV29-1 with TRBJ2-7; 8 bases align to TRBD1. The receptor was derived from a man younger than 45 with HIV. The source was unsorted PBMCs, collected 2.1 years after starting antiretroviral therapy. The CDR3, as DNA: TGCAGCGTTCCCGAACAGGGGGGCCTTGGTGGGCAGTACTTC. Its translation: CSVPEQGGLGGQYF.